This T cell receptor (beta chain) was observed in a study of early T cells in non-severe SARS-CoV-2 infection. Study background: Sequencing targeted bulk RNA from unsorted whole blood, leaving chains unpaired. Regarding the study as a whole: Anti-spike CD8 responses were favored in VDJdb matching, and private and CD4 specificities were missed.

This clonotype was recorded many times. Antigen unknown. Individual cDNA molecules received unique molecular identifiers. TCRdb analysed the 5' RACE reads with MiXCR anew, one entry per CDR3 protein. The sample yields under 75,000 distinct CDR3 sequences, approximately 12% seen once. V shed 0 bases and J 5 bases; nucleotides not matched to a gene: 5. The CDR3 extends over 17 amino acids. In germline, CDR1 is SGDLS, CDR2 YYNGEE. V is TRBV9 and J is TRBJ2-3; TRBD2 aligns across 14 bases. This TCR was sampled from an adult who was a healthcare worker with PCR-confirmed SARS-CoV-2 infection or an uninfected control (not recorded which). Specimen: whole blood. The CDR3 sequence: CASSVAQGLAGEDTQYF. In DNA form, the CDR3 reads TGTGCCAGCAGCGTAGCTCAGGGACTAGCGGGGGAAGATACGCAGTATTTT. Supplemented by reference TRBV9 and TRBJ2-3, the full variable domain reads DSGVTQTPKHLITATGQRVTLRCSPRSGDLSVYWYQQSLDQGLQFLIQYYNGEERAKGNILERFSAQQFPDLHSELNLSSLELGDSALYFCASSVAQGLAGEDTQYFGPGTRLTVL.